Below are 4 T cell receptor beta chains sequenced from a single sample in a study of T cell responses to AZD1222 COVID-19 vaccine. Profiled with immunoSEQ multiplex PCR; TCRdb holds only in-frame clones, not every one. The top ten clones hold around 5.3% of a sample with about 130,000 clones, approximately 85% of them seen once. The sequencing here drew on peripheral blood, taken 28 days after the second AZD1222 dose. The source is an adult who received the AZD1222 COVID-19 vaccine.

This clone appeared a single time. The chain uses TRBV7-3 and TRBJ1-1, with D uncertain. The germline gives CDR1 SGHTA, CDR2 FQGTGA. V was cut by 6 bases and J by 4 bases, with 15 bases left in between. The CDR3 loop spans 14 amino acids. The chain's CDR3 is CASRQGRGSTEAFF. CDR3 DNA: TGTGCCAGCAGACAAGGGCGGGGTAGCACTGAAGCTTTCTTT.

This chain joins TRBV5-1 and TRBJ2-1, with 9 bases lining up with TRBD1. CDR3 size: 16 residues. The V and J ends lost 0 bases and 4 bases, in that order; junction bases with no gene match: 5. Germline CDR1 and CDR2: SGHRS and YFSETQ. In DNA, the CDR3 is TGCGCCAGCAGCTTGGCGGGACAGGGTGGGTACAATGAGCAGTTCTTC. Protein sequence: CASSLAGQGGYNEQFF.

CDR3 region: CASSPLAGSYNEQFF. CDR3 nucleotide sequence: TGTGCCAGCAGCCCGCTAGCGGGGTCGTACAATGAGCAGTTCTTC. The J gene is TRBJ2-1, the V gene TRBV4-2; 9 nucleotides agree with TRBD2. From germline, CDR1 is LGHNA and CDR2 YNFKEQ. CDR3 length: 15 residues. Trimming at V came to 4 bases and at J to 4 bases, leaving 5 bases not matched to a gene.

The chain is built from TRBV19 and TRBJ1-1, with D perhaps matching TRBD1 (6 bases). Looked up from germline, CDR1 is LNHDA and CDR2 is SQIVND (reference sequence). This CDR3 has 14 residues. Trimming pared 3 bases from V and 2 bases from J, leaving 10 bases between. The CDR3 sequence: CASSIGTFNTEAFF. The DNA of the CDR3 is TGTGCCAGTAGTATTGGGACATTCAACACTGAAGCTTTCTTT.